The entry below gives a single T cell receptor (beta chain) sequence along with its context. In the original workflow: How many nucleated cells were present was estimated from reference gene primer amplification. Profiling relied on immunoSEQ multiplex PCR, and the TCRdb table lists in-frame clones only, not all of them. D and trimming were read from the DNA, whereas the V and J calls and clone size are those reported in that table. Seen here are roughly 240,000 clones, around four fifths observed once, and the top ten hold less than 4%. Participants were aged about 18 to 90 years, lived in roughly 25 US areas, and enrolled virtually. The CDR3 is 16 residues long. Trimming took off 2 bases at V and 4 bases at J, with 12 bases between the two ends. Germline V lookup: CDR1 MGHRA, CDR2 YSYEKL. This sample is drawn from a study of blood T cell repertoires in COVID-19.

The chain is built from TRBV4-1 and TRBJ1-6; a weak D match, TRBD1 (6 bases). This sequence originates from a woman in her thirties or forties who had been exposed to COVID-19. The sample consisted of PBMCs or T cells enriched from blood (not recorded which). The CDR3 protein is CASSQPITGYNSPLHF. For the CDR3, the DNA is TGCGCCAGCAGCCAACCCATTACAGGGTATAATTCACCCCTCCACTTT.